What follows are 20 T cell receptor beta chains derived from one specimen sequenced in a study of T cells in Graves' hyperthyroidism and ophthalmopathy. Amplification of TCR beta CDR3 regions was performed using RNA transcripts as template. An initial round of RT-PCR targeting the TCR CDR3 relied on the HTBI primer set. TCRdb passed the multiplex PCR reads through MiXCR, listing each CDR3 protein once. The sample has about 590,000 distinct CDR3 sequences; approximately 14% are singletons. Sequencing was performed on blood. The receptors stem from a woman in her twenties or thirties with Graves' hyperthyroidism.

This clonotype showed up many times. This chain joins TRBV28 and TRBJ2-5; 13 positions match TRBD2. The length of the CDR3 is 17 residues. V trimming: 4 bases; J trimming: 4 bases; junction bases outside the gene matches: 9. Per germline, CDR1 MDHEN and CDR2 SYDVKM. CDR3 bases: TGTGCCAGCAGTTCCGGACTAGCGGGAGTGGGACGAGAGACCCAGTACTTC. This encodes CASSSGLAGVGRETQYF.

This clonotype was counted between two and nine times. V usage is TRBV7-9 and J usage is TRBJ2-7, with TRBD1 identical over 9 bases. V trimming: 8 bases; J trimming: 6 bases; junction bases outside the gene matches: 23. The germline V gene encodes CDR1 SEHNR and CDR2 FQNEAQ (reference sequence). The CDR3 covers 18 residues. The CDR3 sequence: CASRAGQGESVVLTEQYF. The CDR3 nucleotides are TGTGCCAGCCGAGCGGGACAGGGAGAATCAGTTGTTCTTACCGAGCAGTACTTC.

The chain is built from TRBV28 and TRBJ1-2, with TRBD1 as a possible D gene (5 bases). CDR3 size: 14 residues. The germline gives CDR1 MDHEN, CDR2 SYDVKM. Trimming removed 4 bases at V and 2 bases at J, with 11 bases between. The CDR3 bases are TGTGCCAGCAGTTGGGTCGACAGAAACTATGGCTACACCTTC. Protein product: CASSWVDRNYGYTF.

This clonotype was counted ten times or more. V usage is TRBV6-1 and J usage is TRBJ2-7; 8 nucleotides align to TRBD2. The germline V gene has CDR1 MNHNS and CDR2 SASEGT. V was clipped by 8 bases and J by 5 bases; unmatched bases: 11. The CDR3 consists of 14 residues. This chain's CDR3 is CASGRGTRGDEQYF. Written as DNA, the CDR3 is TGTGCCAGCGGTAGGGGGACTAGGGGCGACGAGCAGTACTTC.

The count of this clonotype is one. J is TRBJ1-4 and V is TRBV25-1, with 8 bases that match TRBD1. The trim removed 1 base at V and 10 bases at J, leaving 8 bases unmatched. The CDR3 contains 15 residues. Germline lookup yields CDR1 MGHDK and CDR2 SYGVNS. The CDR3 loop is CASSESRTGFGKLFF. In DNA form, the CDR3 reads TGTGCCAGCAGTGAATCCCGGACAGGGTTTGGAAAACTGTTTTTT.

There are many counts of this clonotype. The chain carries TRBV10-1 and TRBJ2-5, with D unclear. With 0 bases removed from V and 4 bases from J, the gap between germline ends came to 12 bases. Germline CDR1 WNHNN, CDR2 SYGVQD (reference sequence). The CDR3 spans 15 residues. The CDR3 bases are TGCGCCAGCAGTGAGTCGACGGAAGGGCCAGAGACCCAGTACTTC. It translates to CASSESTEGPETQYF.

The chain recombines TRBV19 with TRBJ1-2; TRBD1 is a possible D gene (5 bases). CDR3 length: 13 amino acids. In germline, CDR1 is LNHDA, CDR2 SQIVND (reference sequence). V was cut by 8 bases and J by 3 bases, with 13 bases left in between. Here the CDR3 DNA reads TGTGCCAGTGGCGGGGGAGCGGACTATGGCTACACCTTC. Residues: CASGGGADYGYTF. Full variable domain (outside the CDR3, taken from reference TRBV19 and TRBJ1-2): DGGITQSPKYLFRKEGQNVTLSCEQNLNHDAMYWYRQDPGQGLRLIYYSQIVNDFQKGDIAEGYSVSREKKESFPLTVTSAQKNPTAFYLCASGGGADYGYTFGSGTRLTVV.

This clonotype was picked up many times. V gene TRBV28 combines with J gene TRBJ1-1; D not resolved. The CDR3 extends over 16 amino acids. Germline-derived CDR1 and CDR2 are MDHEN and SYDVKM. The germline V and J ends were trimmed by 3 bases and 1 base, with 15 bases remaining between them. The CDR3 reads CASSFTRGYRNTEAFF. The CDR3 DNA reads as TGTGCCAGCAGTTTTACGCGTGGGTATAGGAACACTGAAGCTTTCTTT. Full variable domain (missing parts from reference TRBV28 and TRBJ1-1): DVKVTQSSRYLVKRTGEKVFLECVQDMDHENMFWYRQDPGLGLRLIYFSYDVKMKEKGDIPEGYSVSREKKERFSLILESASTNQTSMYLCASSFTRGYRNTEAFFGQGTRLTVV.

This clonotype was picked up many times. V and J are TRBV3-1 and TRBJ1-3; D possibly corresponds to TRBD1 (5 bases). The CDR3 has 15 amino acids. Trimming pared 1 base from V and 3 bases from J, leaving 10 bases between. Germline V gene data show CDR1 as LGHDT and CDR2 as YNNKEL (reference sequence). The CDR3 DNA reads TGTGCCAGCAGCCAAGTAGGAGGGGATGGAAACACCATATATTTT. Amino acids: CASSQVGGDGNTIYF.

The V and J genes are TRBV4-1 and TRBJ2-5; 8 nucleotides align to TRBD1. The CDR3 extends over 18 amino acids. Per the germline V gene, CDR1 is MGHRA and CDR2 is YSYEKL. The ends lost 0 bases at V and 2 bases at J; junction bases unmatched: 11. The CDR3 here is CASSQDFRATGAQETQYF. CDR3 coding DNA: TGCGCCAGCAGCCAAGATTTTAGGGCGACAGGGGCGCAAGAGACCCAGTACTTC.

The V call is TRBV12-3 or TRBV12-4, the J call TRBJ1-5; TRBD1 matches 9 bases. V lost 1 base and J lost 6; bases outside the gene matches: 10. The CDR3 covers 17 residues. CDR3 DNA sequence: TGTGCCAGCAGTTTAGGTCGTATGACAGGGGGGGCTCAGCCCCAGCATTTT. Translated: CASSLGRMTGGAQPQHF.

This clonotype has at least ten counts. The chain combines TRBV18 with TRBJ2-7; weak D call: TRBD2 (6 bases). V was shortened by 3 bases and J by 2 bases, with 11 bases between the two germline ends. The CDR3 is 14 amino acids. CDR1 is KGHSH and CDR2 is LQKENI in the germline V gene. CDR3 residues: CASSPGGMTYEQYF. CDR3 nucleotide sequence: TGTGCCAGCTCACCCGGCGGGATGACCTACGAGCAGTACTTC.

On this clonotype: Being one base from a much bigger clone, this may be a read error. The rearrangement uses TRBV7-8 and TRBJ2-3; 7 bases match TRBD1. CDR1 is SGHVS and CDR2 is FQNEAQ in the germline V gene. The CDR3 runs 13 residues. The CDR3 DNA sequence: TGTTCCAGCAGCTTAGCAGGACAGGCCAAGAGGTATTTT. Its protein is CSSSLAGQAKRYF.

The genes are TRBV19 and TRBJ2-7, with a weak D call TRBD2 (5 bases). Between the trimmed V and J ends, which lost 3 bases and 0 bases, there was a span of 12 bases. CDR3 length equals 15 residues. Germline CDR1 and CDR2: LNHDA and SQIVND (reference sequence). The CDR3 DNA reads as TGTGCCAGTAGTATTCGATGGGAGAGCTCCTACGAGCAGTACTTC. Its translation: CASSIRWESSYEQYF.

This clonotype appeared many times. J is TRBJ1-2 and V is TRBV29-1; 7 bases map to TRBD1. There are 14 residues in the CDR3. V lost 0 bases to trimming and J lost 2 bases; unmatched junction nucleotides: 3. The germline gives CDR1 SQVTM, CDR2 ANQGSEA. CDR3 in DNA: TGCAGCGTTGAAGAGGGACAGCTGAACTATGGCTACACCTTC. Its translation: CSVEEGQLNYGYTF.

This clonotype appeared many times. The rearrangement joins TRBV3-1 to TRBJ2-2; 13 bases agree with TRBD2. The germline V gene encodes CDR1 LGHDT and CDR2 YNNKEL (reference sequence). There are 16 residues in the CDR3. V dropped 0 bases and J dropped 9; count of bases not matched to a gene: 4. The DNA for the CDR3 is TGTGCCAGCAGCCAAGAAGGACTAGCGGGAGCTAGGGAGCTGTTTTTT. This codes for CASSQEGLAGARELFF.

This clonotype was counted ten times or more. V and J are TRBV7-3 and TRBJ2-3, with a tentative D call TRBD2 (6 bases). This CDR3 comprises 15 residues. The V gene lost 4 bases and the J gene lost 4 bases, with 15 bases spanning the gap. Germline CDR1 reads SGHTA; CDR2 reads FQGTGA. The CDR3 region is CASSSTGERSDTQYF. CDR3 coding DNA: TGTGCCAGCAGCTCCACGGGGGAGCGCTCAGATACGCAGTATTTT. Filled out from reference TRBV7-3 and TRBJ2-3, the complete variable domain reads GAGVSQTPSNKVTEKGKYVELRCDPISGHTALYWYRQSLGQGPEFLIYFQGTGAADDSGLPNDRFFAVRPEGSVSTLKIQRTERGDSAVYLCASSSTGERSDTQYFGPGTRLTVL.

CDR3 protein: CATSRDYRGANNEQFF. In DNA form, the CDR3 reads TGTGCCACCAGCAGAGATTACCGGGGGGCTAACAATGAGCAGTTCTTC. The chain couples TRBV15 to TRBJ2-1; perhaps TRBD2 as D (7 bases). The CDR3 has 16 residues. Trimming shortened V by 0 bases and J by 5 bases, and 14 bases separated the two germline ends. CDR1 and CDR2 (germline): LNHNV, YYDKDF (reference sequence).

This clonotype was detected only once. J is TRBJ1-2 and V is TRBV20-1, with 8 bases aligning to TRBD1. From germline, CDR1 is DFQATT and CDR2 SNEGSKA (reference sequence). The CDR3 consists of 14 residues. The junction had 2 bases not matched to a gene; V was cut back by 0 bases and J by 2 bases. The CDR3 sequence is CSAREDRVNYGYTF. The DNA for the CDR3 is TGCAGTGCTAGAGAGGACAGGGTCAACTATGGCTACACCTTC.

In this sample, this clonotype turned up many times. The V and J genes are TRBV30 and TRBJ1-4; the match to TRBD1 covers 9 bases. V was clipped by 2 bases and J by 3 bases; unmatched bases: 4. This CDR3 comprises 15 residues. Germline V gene data show CDR1 as GTSNPN and CDR2 as SVGIG (reference sequence). Written as DNA, the CDR3 is TGTGCCTGGAGTCGACAGGGGGGAGCTAATGAAAAACTGTTTTTT. Encoded protein: CAWSRQGGANEKLFF.